Reported below is one T cell receptor beta chain. The assay was immunoSEQ multiplex PCR, and TCRdb's table has in-frame clones only and misses some. This table holds approximately 260,000 clones, 85% to 90% found once. This record belongs to a study of blood T cell repertoires in COVID-19. The overall study: Sample material is recorded as cDNA or gDNA derived from T cells, B-cell-depleted T cells, or PBMCs.

V was trimmed by 1 base and J by 10 bases, leaving 13 bases between them. The CDR3 contains 14 residues. Germline CDR1 is MNHEY and CDR2 is SVGAGI. The sequence was collected from a woman aged 40 to 50 who had recovered from COVID-19. The sample was peripheral blood. This chain joins TRBV6-5 and TRBJ2-2, with a tentative D call TRBD1 (5 bases). CDR3 in DNA: TGTGCCAGCAGTTACTTCGTGGGGCTCGAGGAGCTGTTTTTT. Residues: CASSYFVGLEELFF.